These T cell receptor beta chains were read from a single sample in a study of T cells after yellow fever vaccination. One entry per CDR3 protein, called by TCRdb with MiXCR from the 5' RACE reads. The sample holds some 500,000 distinct CDR3 sequences; approximately 13% are singletons and the top ten take over 12%. The sequencing here drew on PBMCs, taken on the day of the yellow fever booster vaccination. The receptors shown here come from a man aged 30-40 years who received the YFV17D yellow fever vaccine. CDR3s include the opening cysteine and the closing phenylalanine or tryptophan.

v_gene: TRBV25-1
CDR3aa: CASSEGTGNQPQHF

v_gene: TRBV27
CDR3aa: CASSWTGMTGELFF

v_gene: TRBV7-9
CDR3aa: CASSAPRRSTDTQYF

v_gene: TRBV10-3
CDR3aa: CAIRADLGLAGEYEQYF

v_gene: TRBV10-2
CDR3aa: CASSELGNTQETQYF

v_gene: TRBV20-1
CDR3aa: CSARDIGAGGPTDTQYF

v_gene: TRBV5-1
CDR3aa: CASSSGPTGELFF

v_gene: TRBV5-4
CDR3aa: CASSPFGDTQYF

v_gene: TRBV5-1
CDR3aa: CASSLERPSGEQYF

v_gene: TRBV10-3
CDR3aa: CAISGGVTDTQYF

v_gene: TRBV5-4
CDR3aa: CASSLLESSYGYTF

v_gene: TRBV23-1
CDR3aa: CASSRGRRSLNTGELFF

v_gene: TRBV18
CDR3aa: CASSTGQGTTYTEAFF

v_gene: TRBV5-1
CDR3aa: CASSVELNTEAFF

v_gene: TRBV12-3/TRBV12-4
CDR3aa: CASSWGRPDGYTF

v_gene: TRBV20-1
CDR3aa: CSAARPTQGEQYF

v_gene: TRBV2
CDR3aa: CASRATSSGELFF

v_gene: TRBV7-2
CDR3aa: CASGSKGASSYEQYF

v_gene: TRBV29-1
CDR3aa: CSVARGQTNEKLFF

v_gene: TRBV27
CDR3aa: CASSTVSATYNEQFF

v_gene: TRBV9
CDR3aa: CASSPLIAAGGYTDTQYF

v_gene: TRBV15
CDR3aa: CATSSDWVQETQYF

v_gene: TRBV20-1
CDR3aa: CSARDSGRGEQFF

v_gene: TRBV10-1
CDR3aa: CASSGGGYSYNEQFF

v_gene: TRBV5-1
CDR3aa: CASSLKAGGDNEQFF

v_gene: TRBV15
CDR3aa: CATSSRRDSSYEQYF

v_gene: TRBV20-1
CDR3aa: CSARALREVSNQPQHF

v_gene: TRBV4-3
CDR3aa: CASSQGPQGSKFF

v_gene: TRBV5-1
CDR3aa: CASKTAGVYEQYF

v_gene: TRBV5-6
CDR3aa: CASSWGTSGIFPGANVLTF

v_gene: TRBV5-1
CDR3aa: CASSPWVGEGQETQYF

v_gene: TRBV4-1
CDR3aa: CASSQGNTDTQYF